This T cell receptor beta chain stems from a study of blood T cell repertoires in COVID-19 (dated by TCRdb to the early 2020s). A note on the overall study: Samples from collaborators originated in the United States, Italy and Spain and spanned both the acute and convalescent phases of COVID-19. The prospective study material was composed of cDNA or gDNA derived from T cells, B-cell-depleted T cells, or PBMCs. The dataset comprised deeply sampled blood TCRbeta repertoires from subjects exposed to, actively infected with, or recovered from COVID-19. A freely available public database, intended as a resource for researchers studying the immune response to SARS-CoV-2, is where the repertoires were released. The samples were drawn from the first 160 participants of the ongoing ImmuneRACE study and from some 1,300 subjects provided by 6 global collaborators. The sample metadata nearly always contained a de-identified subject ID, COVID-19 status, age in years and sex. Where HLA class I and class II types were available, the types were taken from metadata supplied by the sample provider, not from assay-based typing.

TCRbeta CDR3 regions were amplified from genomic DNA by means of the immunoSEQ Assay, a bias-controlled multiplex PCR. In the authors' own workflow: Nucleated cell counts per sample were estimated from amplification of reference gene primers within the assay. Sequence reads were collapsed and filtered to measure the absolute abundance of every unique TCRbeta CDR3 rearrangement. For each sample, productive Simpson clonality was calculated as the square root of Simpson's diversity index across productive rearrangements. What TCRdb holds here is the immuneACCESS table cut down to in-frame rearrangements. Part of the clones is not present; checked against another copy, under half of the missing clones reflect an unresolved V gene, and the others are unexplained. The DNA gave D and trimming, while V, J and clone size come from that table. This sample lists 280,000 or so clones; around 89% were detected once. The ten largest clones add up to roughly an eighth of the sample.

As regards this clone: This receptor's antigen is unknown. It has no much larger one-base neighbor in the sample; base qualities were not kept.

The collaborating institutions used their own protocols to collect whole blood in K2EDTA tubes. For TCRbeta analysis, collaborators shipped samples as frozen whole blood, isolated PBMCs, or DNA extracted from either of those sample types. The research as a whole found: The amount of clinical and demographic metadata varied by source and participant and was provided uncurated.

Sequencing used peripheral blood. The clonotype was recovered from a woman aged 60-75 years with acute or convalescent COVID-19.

The CDR3 protein sequence reads: CASSSVTYEQYF. The nucleotide sequence reads TGTGCCAGCAGCTCCGTAACCTACGAGCAGTACTTC. The rearranged chain carries TRBV9 and TRBJ2-7; the D gene is unclear. The germline V gene supplies CDR1 SGDLS and CDR2 YYNGEE. Spanning cysteine to phenylalanine, the CDR3 consists of 12 amino acids. Solely the CDR3 DNA is kept, with 36 bases framed from the first base. V and J are truncated by 4 bases and 2 bases respectively, leaving an intervening sequence of 7 bases.